This T cell receptor (beta chain) was profiled in a study of cytomegalovirus exposure and HLA in healthy donors. Study overall: Findings of an earlier analysis included some 120 million unique TCR beta sequences from some 190 million T cells. Study findings and constraints: In a later analysis, at a false discovery rate of 0.05, 17,000 or so TCR beta sequences matched HLA alleles.

About this clone itself: What it recognizes is unknown.

Germline V gene lookup returns CDR1 SGHRS and CDR2 YFSETQ. After removal of 4 bases from V and 1 base from J, the junction contained 5 bases not matched to a gene. The CDR3 is 16 residues long. Primers included in the PCR were 60 Vbeta and 13 Jbeta primers. Profiled with immunoSEQ multiplex PCR; TCRdb holds only in-frame clones, not every one. The repertoire holds about 67,000 clones, 65% to 70% seen once, with more than 2% in the top ten. The material sequenced was PBMCs. The chain combines TRBV5-1 with TRBJ2-5; 12 bases are a match to TRBD1. The receptor comes from a woman aged 25 to 39 in good health and CMV-seronegative. For the CDR3, the DNA is TGCGCCAGCAGCCTTCAGGGACAGGGGGCCCAAGAGACCCAGTACTTC. It translates to CASSLQGQGAQETQYF.